These 2 T cell receptor beta chains were sequenced from one sample in a study of T cell clones after liver transplantation. Some clones are missing from TCRdb's copy, which holds only in-frame ones; the method was immunoSEQ multiplex PCR. The table shows tens of thousands of clones, with 70% to 75% occurring only once. Material: CD4+ T cells from blood, obtained before liver transplant. The origin of the receptors is a human donor who received a liver transplant.

The chain employs TRBV5-1 and TRBJ1-4; D is unresolved. Trimming took 0 bases from V and 5 from J, leaving 5 bases between them. The V gene's germline CDR1 is SGHRS and CDR2 YFSETQ. The CDR3 covers 13 residues. CDR3 region: CASSLGTNEKLFF. The CDR3 coding sequence is TGCGCCAGCAGCTTGGGAACAAATGAAAAACTGTTTTTT.

V is TRBV5-5 and J is TRBJ2-2; possible D gene TRBD2, 6 bases. This CDR3 comprises 15 residues. V was clipped by 5 bases and J by 5 bases, with 16 bases between them. Germline CDR1 is SGHKS and CDR2 is YYEKEE (reference sequence). CDR3 region: CASRPGTHRTGELFF. CDR3 nucleotides: TGTGCCAGCAGGCCCGGGACTCACCGGACCGGGGAGCTGTTTTTT.